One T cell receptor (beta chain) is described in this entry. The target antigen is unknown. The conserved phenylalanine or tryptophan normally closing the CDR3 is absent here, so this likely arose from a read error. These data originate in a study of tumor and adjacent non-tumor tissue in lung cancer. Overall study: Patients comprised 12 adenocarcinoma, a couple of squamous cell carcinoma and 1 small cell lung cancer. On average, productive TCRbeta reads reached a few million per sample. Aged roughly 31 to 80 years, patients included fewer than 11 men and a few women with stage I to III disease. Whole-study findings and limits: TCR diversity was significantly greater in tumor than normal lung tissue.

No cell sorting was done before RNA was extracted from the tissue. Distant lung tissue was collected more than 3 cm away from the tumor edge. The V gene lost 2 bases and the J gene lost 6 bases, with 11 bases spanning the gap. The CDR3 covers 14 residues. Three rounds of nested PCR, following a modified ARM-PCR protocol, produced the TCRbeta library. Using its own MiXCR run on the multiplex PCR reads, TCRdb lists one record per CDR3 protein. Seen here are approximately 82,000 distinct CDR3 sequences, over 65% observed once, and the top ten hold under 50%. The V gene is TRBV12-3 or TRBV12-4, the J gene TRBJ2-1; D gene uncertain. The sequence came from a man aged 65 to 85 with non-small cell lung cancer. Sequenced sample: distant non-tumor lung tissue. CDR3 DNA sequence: TGTGCCAGCAGTTTATCGCAGGAAGGCAATGAGCAGTTCTTA. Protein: CASSLSQEGNEQFL.